The T cell receptor beta chain under discussion was sequenced for a study of TIL therapy for anti-PD-1-resistant metastatic lung cancer. Sequencing used immunoSEQ v3. TCRdb keeps only in-frame clones here, not all; method: immunoSEQ multiplex PCR. The sample has 50,000 or so clones; just over 70% are singletons. V was pared by 4 bases and J by 7 bases, with 17 bases between. Germline CDR1 reads SGHDT; CDR2 reads YYEEEE. The CDR3 consists of 14 residues. Described time point: pre-treatment sample, taken before nivolumab and TIL therapy. Tumor tissue came from excised metastases, mostly pleural nodules or supraclavicular lymph nodes.

The V gene is TRBV5-6, the J gene TRBJ2-5; maybe TRBD2 (6 bases). Sequenced material: tumor tissue, taken at baseline. The receptor's source is a person aged 25 to 85 with non-small cell lung cancer. The CDR3 loop reads CASSEGLGGWTQYF. DNA for the CDR3: TGTGCCAGCAGCGAGGGGCTCGGGGGTTGGACCCAGTACTTC.